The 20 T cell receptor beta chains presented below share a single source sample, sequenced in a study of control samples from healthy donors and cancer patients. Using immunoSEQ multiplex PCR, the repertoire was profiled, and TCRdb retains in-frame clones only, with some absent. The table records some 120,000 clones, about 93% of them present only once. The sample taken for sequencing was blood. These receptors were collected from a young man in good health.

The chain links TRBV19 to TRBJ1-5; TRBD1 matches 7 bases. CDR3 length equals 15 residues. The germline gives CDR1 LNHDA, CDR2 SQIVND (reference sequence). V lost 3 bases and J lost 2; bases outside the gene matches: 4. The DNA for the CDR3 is TGTGCCAGTAGTATCGCCACAGGGGGCAATCAGCCCCAGCATTTT. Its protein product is CASSIATGGNQPQHF.

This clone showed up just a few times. The CDR3 here is CASSLVLIEFGHRYNEQFF. The CDR3 DNA is TGCGCCAGCAGCTTGGTTTTAATAGAGTTCGGACATCGTTACAATGAGCAGTTCTTC. The chain links TRBV5-1 to TRBJ2-1, with D possibly TRBD1 on 5 matching bases. Germline CDR1 and CDR2: SGHRS and YFSETQ. This CDR3 contains 19 residues. The ends were cut back, 0 bases at V and 4 bases at J, with 23 bases in the middle. The full variable domain, its missing parts supplied by reference TRBV5-1 and TRBJ2-1, is KAGVTQTPRYLIKTRGQQVTLSCSPISGHRSVSWYQQTPGQGLQFLFEYFSETQRNKGNFPGRFSGRQFSNSRSEMNVSTLELGDSALYLCASSLVLIEFGHRYNEQFFGPGTRLTVL.

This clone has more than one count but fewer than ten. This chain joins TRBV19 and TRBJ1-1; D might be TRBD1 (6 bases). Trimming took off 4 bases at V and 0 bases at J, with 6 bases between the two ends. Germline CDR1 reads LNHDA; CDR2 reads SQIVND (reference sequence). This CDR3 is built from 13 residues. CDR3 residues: CASSRTVNTEAFF. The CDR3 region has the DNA TGTGCCAGTAGTAGGACAGTGAACACTGAAGCTTTCTTT.

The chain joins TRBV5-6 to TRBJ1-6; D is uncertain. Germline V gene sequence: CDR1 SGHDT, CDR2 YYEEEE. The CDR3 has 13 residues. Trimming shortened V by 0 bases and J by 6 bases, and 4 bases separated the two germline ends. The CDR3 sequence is CASSLGLNSPLHF. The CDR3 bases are TGTGCCAGCAGCTTGGGCCTTAATTCACCCCTCCACTTT.

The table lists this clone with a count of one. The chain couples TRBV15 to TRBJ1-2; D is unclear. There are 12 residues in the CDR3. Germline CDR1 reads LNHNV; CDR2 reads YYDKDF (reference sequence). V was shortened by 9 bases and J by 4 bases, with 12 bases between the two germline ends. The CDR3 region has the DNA TGTGCCACGAGTCCGGGGTTCTATGGCTACACCTTC. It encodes CATSPGFYGYTF.

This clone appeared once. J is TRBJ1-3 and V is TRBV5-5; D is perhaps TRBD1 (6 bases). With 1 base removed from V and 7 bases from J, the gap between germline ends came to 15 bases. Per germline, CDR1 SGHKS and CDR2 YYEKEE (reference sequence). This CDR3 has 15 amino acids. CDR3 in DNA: TGTGCCAGCAGCTTGTACCCGGGGGCGAGGAACACCATATATTTT. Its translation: CASSLYPGARNTIYF.

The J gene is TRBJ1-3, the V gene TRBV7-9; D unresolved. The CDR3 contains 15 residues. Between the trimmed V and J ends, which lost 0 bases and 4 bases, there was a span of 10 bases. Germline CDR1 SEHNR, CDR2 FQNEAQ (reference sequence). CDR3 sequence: CASSLASSLGNTIYF. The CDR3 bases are TGTGCCAGCAGCTTAGCATCTTCCCTCGGAAACACCATATATTTT. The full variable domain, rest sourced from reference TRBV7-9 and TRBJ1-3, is DTGVSQNPRHKITKRGQNVTFRCDPISEHNRLYWYRQTLGQGPEFLTYFQNEAQLEKSRLLSDRFSAERPKGSFSTLEIQRTEQGDSAMYLCASSLASSLGNTIYFGEGSWLTVV.

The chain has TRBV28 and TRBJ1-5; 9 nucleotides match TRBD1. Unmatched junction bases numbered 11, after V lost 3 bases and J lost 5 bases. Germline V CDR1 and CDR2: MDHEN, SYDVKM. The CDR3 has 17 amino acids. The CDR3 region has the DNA TGTGCCAGCAGTTTCCGTCGACAGGGGGTCGCTGATCAGCCCCAGCATTTT. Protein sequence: CASSFRRQGVADQPQHF.

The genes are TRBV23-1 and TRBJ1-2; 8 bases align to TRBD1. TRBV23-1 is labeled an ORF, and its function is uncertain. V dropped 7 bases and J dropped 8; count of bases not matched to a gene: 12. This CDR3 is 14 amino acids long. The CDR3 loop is CASTFGQGRCGYTF. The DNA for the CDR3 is TGCGCCAGCACATTCGGACAGGGACGGTGCGGCTACACCTTC.

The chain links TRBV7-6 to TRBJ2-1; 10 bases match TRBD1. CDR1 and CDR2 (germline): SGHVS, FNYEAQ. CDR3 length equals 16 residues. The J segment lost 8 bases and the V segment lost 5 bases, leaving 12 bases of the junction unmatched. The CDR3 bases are TGTGCCAGCAGCCGCCGGGGACAGGGGCCCTGGGATGAGCAGTTCTTC. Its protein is CASSRRGQGPWDEQFF.

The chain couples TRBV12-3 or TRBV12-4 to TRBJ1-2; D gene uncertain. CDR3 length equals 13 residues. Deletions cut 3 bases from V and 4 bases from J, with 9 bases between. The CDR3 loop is CASSFGEAYGYTF. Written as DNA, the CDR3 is TGTGCCAGCAGTTTCGGTGAGGCCTATGGCTACACCTTC.

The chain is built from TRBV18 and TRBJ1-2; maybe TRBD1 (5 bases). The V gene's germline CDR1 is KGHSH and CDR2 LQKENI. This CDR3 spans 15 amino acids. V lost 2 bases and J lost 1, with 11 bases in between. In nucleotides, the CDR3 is TGTGCCAGCTCACCAGAATCAGGGATTAACTATGGCTACACCTTC. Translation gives CASSPESGINYGYTF. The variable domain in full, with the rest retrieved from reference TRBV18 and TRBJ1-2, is NAGVMQNPRHLVRRRGQEARLRCSPMKGHSHVYWYRQLPEEGLKFMVYLQKENIIDESGMPKERFSAEFPKEGPSILRIQQVVRGDSAAYFCASSPESGINYGYTFGSGTRLTVV.

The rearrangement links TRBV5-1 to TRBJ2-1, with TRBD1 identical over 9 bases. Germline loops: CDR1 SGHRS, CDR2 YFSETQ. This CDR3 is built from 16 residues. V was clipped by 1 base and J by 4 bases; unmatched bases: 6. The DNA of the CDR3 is TGCGCCAGCAGCTTGTCCGTGGGGACAGGGTACAATGAGCAGTTCTTC. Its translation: CASSLSVGTGYNEQFF.

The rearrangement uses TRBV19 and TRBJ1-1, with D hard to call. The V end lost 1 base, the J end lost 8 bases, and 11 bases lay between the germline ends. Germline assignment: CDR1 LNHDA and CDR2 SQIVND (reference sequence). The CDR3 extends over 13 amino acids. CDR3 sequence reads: CASSIVGRREAFF. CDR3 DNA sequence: TGTGCCAGTAGTATAGTCGGACGGAGGGAAGCTTTCTTT.

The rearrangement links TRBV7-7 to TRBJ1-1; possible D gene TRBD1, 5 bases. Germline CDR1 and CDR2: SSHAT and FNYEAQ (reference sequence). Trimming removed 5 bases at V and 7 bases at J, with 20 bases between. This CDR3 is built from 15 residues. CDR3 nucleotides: TGTGCCAGCAGCCACTCCCACCCTTTCGACAGTGAAGCTTTCTTT. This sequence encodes CASSHSHPFDSEAFF.

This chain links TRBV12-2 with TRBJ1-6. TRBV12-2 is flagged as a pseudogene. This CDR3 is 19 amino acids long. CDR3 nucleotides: TGTGCAAGTCGCTTAGCGCATGTGGGAGCAAGCATACCCAATTCACCCCTCCACTTT. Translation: CASRLAHVGASIPNSPLHF.

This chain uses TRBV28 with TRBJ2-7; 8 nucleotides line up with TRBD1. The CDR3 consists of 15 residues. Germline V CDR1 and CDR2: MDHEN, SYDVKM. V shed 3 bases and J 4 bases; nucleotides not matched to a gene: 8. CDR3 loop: CASSLAGQGAYEQYF. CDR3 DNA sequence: TGTGCCAGCAGTTTGGCTGGACAGGGTGCTTACGAGCAGTACTTC.

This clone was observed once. As DNA, the CDR3 is TGTGCCAGTAGTACAGCGGGGGGGACCATCACAGATACGCAGTATTTT. Translating it yields CASSTAGGTITDTQYF. The chain recombines TRBV19 with TRBJ2-3, with 10 positions matching TRBD2. This CDR3 has 16 amino acids. The J segment lost 2 bases and the V segment lost 4 bases, leaving 6 bases of the junction unmatched. Germline-derived CDR1 and CDR2 are LNHDA and SQIVND (reference sequence).

The CDR3 DNA follows: TGTGCCACCAGTGATTTAGGGGGCACCGCTTTCTTT. Encoded protein: CATSDLGGTAFF. The genes are TRBV24-1 and TRBJ1-1; TRBD1 matches 7 bases. The CDR3 totals 12 residues. CDR1 is KGHDR and CDR2 is SFDVKD in the germline V gene. After removal of 1 base from V and 11 bases from J, the junction contained 3 bases not matched to a gene.

CDR3 in DNA: TGTGCCAGTAGTATAGCGGCGGGGGACTCCTCACCCCTGCCCCAGCATTTT. As protein: CASSIAAGDSSPLPQHF. The V call is TRBV19, the J call TRBJ1-5, with a possible D match to TRBD1 (5 bases). This CDR3 has 17 residues. Trimming took 1 base from V and 9 from J, leaving 22 bases between them. Germline V gene lookup returns CDR1 LNHDA and CDR2 SQIVND (reference sequence).